Listed here are 13 T cell receptor beta chains from one sample, sequenced in a study of tumor-infiltrating lymphocytes in primary liver carcinoma. Total RNA (approximately 500 ng) served as template for TCR beta cDNA synthesis primed by a constant-region primer. Slightly modified ARM-PCR, run as three nested multiplex PCR rounds, produced the TCR beta libraries. Primers for the first two PCR rounds were TRBV1-TRBV30 forward primers and a C-beta reverse primer (about 11 cycles per round). TCRdb itself ran the multiplex PCR reads through MiXCR, one entry per CDR3 protein. In the table there are tens of thousands of distinct CDR3 sequences, about 70% of which are singletons. Starting material for RNA and DNA co-extraction consisted of about 20-30 mg of unsorted bulk tissue. The sample was liver tumor tissue from sampling region 4. The subset here: tumor region T4, right-lateral pole. The receptors originated from a man aged 35-49 years with primary liver carcinoma and hepatitis B virus infection.

The chain links TRBV7-8 to TRBJ2-1; D unclear. The CDR3 runs to 15 residues. The germline V gene has CDR1 SGHVS and CDR2 FQNEAQ. Trimming took 6 bases from V and 3 from J, leaving 15 bases between them. The CDR3 coding sequence is TGTGCCAGCAGACCACCAAGTGGTTGCTACAATGAGCAGTTCTTC. Translated: CASRPPSGCYNEQFF.

A remark on this clonotype: At one boundary the junction diverges from the germline segment, which might be a read error. The V gene is TRBV11-3, the J gene TRBJ2-2; no reliable D call. This CDR3 is built from 12 residues. Germline V gene lookup returns CDR1 SGHNT and CDR2 YENEEA. The CDR3 region has the DNA TGTGACAGCACCCCTTACGATGGGGAGCTGTTTTTT. This gives the protein CDSTPYDGELFF.

As for this clonotype: The CDR3 end shows no conserved phenylalanine or tryptophan, and so a read error is likely. The chain uses TRBV29-1 and TRBJ1-1; 8 positions agree with TRBD1. Germline assignment: CDR1 SQVTM and CDR2 ANQGSEA. V was clipped by 5 bases and J by 4 bases; unmatched bases: 6. The CDR3 spans 13 residues. CDR3 loop: CSVQDREVTEAFL. CDR3 DNA sequence: TGCAGCGTTCAGGACAGGGAAGTCACTGAAGCTTTCTTA.

This clonotype has a single count. A junction end diverges from the germline sequence, so it may reflect a read error. V gene TRBV6-5 combines with J gene TRBJ2-1, with D perhaps TRBD1 or TRBD2 (5 bases each). The CDR3 length is 17 residues. The germline V gene encodes CDR1 MNHEY and CDR2 SVGAGI. CDR3 nucleotide sequence: TGTGCCAGCAGGTCCAGGCAGGGAGCCCTACAGTTAAATGAGGAGTTCTTT. Protein sequence: CASRSRQGALQLNEEFF.

Remarks on this clonotype: One end of the junction fails to match germline, which may point to a read error. J is TRBJ2-7 and V is TRBV11-2; D ambiguous. This CDR3 comprises 12 residues. The germline CDR1 and CDR2 sequences are SGHAT and FQNNGV. This chain's CDR3 is CASSLCRRELYF. CDR3 in DNA: TGTGCCAGCAGCTTATGTCGGCGTGAGCTGTACTTC.

The CDR3 region is CASSGTPRRTTYEQYF. The CDR3 region has the DNA TGCGCCAGCAGCGGGACACCGAGACGGACAACCTACGAGCAGTACTTC. V gene TRBV5-1 combines with J gene TRBJ2-7; a possible D gene is TRBD1 (6 bases). Between the trimmed V and J ends, which lost 4 bases and 2 bases, there was a span of 19 bases. Germline-derived CDR1 and CDR2 are SGHRS and YFSETQ. CDR3 length: 16 amino acids.

This clonotype appeared many times. For the CDR3, the DNA is TGTGCCATCAGTGTAAGGTCCCTCCCTACCTACGAGCAGTACTTC. Translating it yields CAISVRSLPTYEQYF. The chain couples TRBV10-3 to TRBJ2-7; D unclear. Per germline, CDR1 ENHRY and CDR2 SYGVKD. CDR3 size: 15 residues. Trimming left V 4 bases short and J 2 bases short, with 15 bases between.

Details on this clonotype: The junction and the germline gene differ at one end; a read error may be behind it. The rearrangement uses TRBV28 and TRBJ1-1; D not resolved. Germline loops: CDR1 MDHEN, CDR2 SYDVKM. The CDR3 extends over 13 amino acids. CDR3 nucleotides: TGTGCCAGCAGATCCGATCGAGGCACTGAAGCCTTCTTT. It encodes CASRSDRGTEAFF.

On this clonotype itself: The junction departs from germline at one end; a sequencing error may be responsible. This chain connects TRBV11-2 to TRBJ2-2; D tentatively reads TRBD1 or TRBD2 (5 bases each). CDR1 and CDR2 (germline): SGHAT, FQNNGV. The CDR3 sequence is 15 residues long. The CDR3 loop reads CASSLVKGNTGELPF. CDR3 sequence (DNA): TGTGCCAGCAGCTTAGTTAAGGGGAACACCGGGGAGCTTCCTTTT.

Details on this clonotype: No conserved phenylalanine or tryptophan ends this CDR3, so it is likely a read error. J is TRBJ2-1 and V is TRBV12-3 or TRBV12-4; D remains ambiguous. This CDR3 region has 15 residues. The CDR3 is CASSFVGTSHNEQFY. The CDR3 bases are TGTGCCAGCAGTTTCGTGGGAACCTCCCACAATGAGCAGTTCTAC.

V gene TRBV10-3 combines with J gene TRBJ2-7; D call uncertain. This CDR3 is built from 12 residues. Germline CDR1 is ENHRY and CDR2 is SYGVKD. CDR3 in DNA: TGTGCTCTCGGTATCCAATTATACGAGCAGTACTTC. Its protein product is CALGIQLYEQYF.

Remarks on this clonotype: A much larger clone lies one base from this, so it may be a read error. The chain uses TRBV5-6 and TRBJ2-2, with unresolved D. Germline CDR1 and CDR2: SGHDT and YYEEEE. The CDR3 has 17 residues. The V end lost 3 bases, the J end lost 1 base, and 16 bases lay between the germline ends. CDR3 in DNA: TGTGCCAGCAGCTCGGCCGGCAGCGCATGGAACACCGGGGAGCTGTTTTTT. This codes for CASSSAGSAWNTGELFF.

This clonotype was counted at least ten times. The chain carries TRBV30 and TRBJ2-7; TRBD1 matches 8 bases. Germline loops: CDR1 GTSNPN, CDR2 SVGIG (reference sequence). V was clipped by 1 base and J by 3 bases; unmatched bases: 5. The CDR3 covers 14 residues. In DNA form, the CDR3 reads TGTGCCTGGAGTGACCCAGGGGGCGGCTACGAGCAGTACTTC. It is translated as CAWSDPGGGYEQYF.